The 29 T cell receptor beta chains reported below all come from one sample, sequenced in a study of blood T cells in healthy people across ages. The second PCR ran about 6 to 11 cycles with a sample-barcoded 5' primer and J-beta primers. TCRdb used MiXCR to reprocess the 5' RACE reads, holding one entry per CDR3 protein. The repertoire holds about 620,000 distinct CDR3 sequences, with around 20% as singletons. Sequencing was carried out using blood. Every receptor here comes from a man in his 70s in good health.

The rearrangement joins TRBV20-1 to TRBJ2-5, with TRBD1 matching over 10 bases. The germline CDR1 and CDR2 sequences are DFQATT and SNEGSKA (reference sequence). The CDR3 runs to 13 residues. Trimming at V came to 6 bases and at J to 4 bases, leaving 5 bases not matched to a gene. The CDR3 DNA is TGCAGTGCGGGACAGGGGCGCGTAGAGACCCAGTACTTC. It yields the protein CSAGQGRVETQYF.

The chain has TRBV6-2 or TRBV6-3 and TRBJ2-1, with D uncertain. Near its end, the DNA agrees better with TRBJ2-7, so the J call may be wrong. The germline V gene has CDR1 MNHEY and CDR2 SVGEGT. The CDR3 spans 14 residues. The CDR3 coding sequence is TGTGCCAGCAGTTACGGGATCGAATCCTACGAGCAGTACTTC. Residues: CASSYGIESYEQYF.

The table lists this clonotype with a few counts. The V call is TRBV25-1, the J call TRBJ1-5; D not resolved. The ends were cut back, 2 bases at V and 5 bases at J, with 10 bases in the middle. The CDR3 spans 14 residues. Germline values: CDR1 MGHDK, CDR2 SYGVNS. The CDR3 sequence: CASSEVGFHQPQHF. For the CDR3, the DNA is TGTGCCAGCAGTGAAGTTGGGTTTCATCAGCCCCAGCATTTT.

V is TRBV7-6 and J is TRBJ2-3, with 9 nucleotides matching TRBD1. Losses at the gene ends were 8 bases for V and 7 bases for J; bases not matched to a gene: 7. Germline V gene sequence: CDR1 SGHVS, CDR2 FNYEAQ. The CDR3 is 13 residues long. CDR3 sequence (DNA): TGTGCCAGCGGTTGGGACAGGGTCAATACGCAGTATTTT. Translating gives CASGWDRVNTQYF.

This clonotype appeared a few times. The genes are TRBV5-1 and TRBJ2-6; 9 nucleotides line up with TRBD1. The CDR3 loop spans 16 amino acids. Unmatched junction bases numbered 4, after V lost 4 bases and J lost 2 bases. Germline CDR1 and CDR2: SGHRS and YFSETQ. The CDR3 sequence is CASSEDRGAGANVLTF. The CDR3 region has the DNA TGCGCCAGCAGCGAAGACAGGGGGGCTGGGGCCAACGTCCTGACTTTC.

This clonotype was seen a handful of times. This chain's CDR3 is CASSEYGELFF. The DNA of the CDR3 is TGTGCCAGCAGCGAGTACGGGGAGCTGTTTTTT. This chain connects TRBV6-2 or TRBV6-3 to TRBJ2-2; unclear D gene. The V end was cut by 6 bases, the J end by 7 bases, with 6 bases between. The CDR3 is 11 amino acids. Germline V gives CDR1 MNHEY, CDR2 SVGEGT.

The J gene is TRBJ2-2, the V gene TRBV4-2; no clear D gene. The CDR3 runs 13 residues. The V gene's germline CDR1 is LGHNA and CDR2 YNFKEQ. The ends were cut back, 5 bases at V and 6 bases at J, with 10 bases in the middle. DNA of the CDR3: TGTGCCAGCAGCTCGTTTGGAGCCGGGGAGCTGTTTTTT. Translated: CASSSFGAGELFF.

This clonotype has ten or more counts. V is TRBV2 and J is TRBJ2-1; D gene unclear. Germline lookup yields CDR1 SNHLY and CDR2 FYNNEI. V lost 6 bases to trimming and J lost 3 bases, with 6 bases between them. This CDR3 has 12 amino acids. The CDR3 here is CASSPYYNEQFF. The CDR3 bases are TGTGCCAGCAGCCCCTACTACAATGAGCAGTTCTTC.

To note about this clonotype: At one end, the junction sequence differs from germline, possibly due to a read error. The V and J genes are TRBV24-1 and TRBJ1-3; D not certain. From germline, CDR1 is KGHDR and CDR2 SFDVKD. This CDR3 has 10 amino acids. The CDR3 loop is CATSDLRRDF. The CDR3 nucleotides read TGTGCCACCAGTGATTTGAGACGGGATTTT.

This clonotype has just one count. The CDR3 DNA reads TGTGCCAGCAGCGTACGCGGGGATGGTGGCTACACCTTC. Its protein is CASSVRGDGGYTF. V gene TRBV9 combines with J gene TRBJ1-2; D unresolved. Germline CDR1 reads SGDLS; CDR2 reads YYNGEE. Between the trimmed V and J ends, which lost 1 base and 7 bases, there was a span of 11 bases. The CDR3 loop spans 13 amino acids.

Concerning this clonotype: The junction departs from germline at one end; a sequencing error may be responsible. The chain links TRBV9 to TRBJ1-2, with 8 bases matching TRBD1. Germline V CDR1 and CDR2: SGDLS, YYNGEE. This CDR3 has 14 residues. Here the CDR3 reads CAGSLGQENYGYTF. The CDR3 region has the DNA TGTGCCGGCAGCTTGGGACAGGAAAACTATGGCTACACCTTC.

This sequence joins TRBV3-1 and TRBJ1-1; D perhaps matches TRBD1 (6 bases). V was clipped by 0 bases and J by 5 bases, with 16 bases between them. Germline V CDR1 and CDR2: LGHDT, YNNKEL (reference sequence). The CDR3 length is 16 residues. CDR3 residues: CASSQDGPGARTEAFF. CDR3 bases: TGTGCCAGCAGCCAAGACGGACCGGGGGCGCGTACTGAAGCTTTCTTT.

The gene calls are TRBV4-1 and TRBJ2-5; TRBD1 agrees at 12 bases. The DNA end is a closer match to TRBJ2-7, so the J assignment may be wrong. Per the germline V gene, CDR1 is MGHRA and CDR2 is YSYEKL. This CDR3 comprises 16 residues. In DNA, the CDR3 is TGCGCCAGCAGCCATCACCGGGACAGGGGGCTTAGCGAGCAGTACTTC. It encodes CASSHHRDRGLSEQYF.

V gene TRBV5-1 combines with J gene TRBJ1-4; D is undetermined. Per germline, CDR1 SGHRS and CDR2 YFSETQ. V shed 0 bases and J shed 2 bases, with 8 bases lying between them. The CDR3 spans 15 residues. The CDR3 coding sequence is TGCGCCAGCAGCTTGGCCTACCGCACTAATGAAAAACTGTTTTTT. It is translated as CASSLAYRTNEKLFF.

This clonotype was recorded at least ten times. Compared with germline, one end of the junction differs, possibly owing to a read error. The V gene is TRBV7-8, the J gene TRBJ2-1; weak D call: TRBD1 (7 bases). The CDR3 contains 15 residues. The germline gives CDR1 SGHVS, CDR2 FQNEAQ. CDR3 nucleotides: TGCGCCAGCAGCTTGGCGGGACAGCTATACAATGAGCAGTTCTTC. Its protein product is CASSLAGQLYNEQFF.

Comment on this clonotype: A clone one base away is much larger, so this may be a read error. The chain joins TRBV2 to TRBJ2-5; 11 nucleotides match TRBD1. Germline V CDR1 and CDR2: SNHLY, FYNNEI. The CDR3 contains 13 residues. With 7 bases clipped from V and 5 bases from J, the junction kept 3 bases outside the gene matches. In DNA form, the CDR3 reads TGTGCCAGCATCCGGGACAGGGGGGAGACCCAGTACTTC. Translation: CASIRDRGETQYF.

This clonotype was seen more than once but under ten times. CDR3 sequence: CATSNGQGARETQYF. The CDR3 region has the DNA TGTGCCACCAGCAACGGACAGGGGGCTCGAGAGACCCAGTACTTC. The rearrangement uses TRBV15 and TRBJ2-5; TRBD1 aligns across 11 bases. Germline loops: CDR1 LNHNV, CDR2 YYDKDF (reference sequence). The CDR3 runs to 15 residues. V dropped 4 bases and J dropped 4; count of bases not matched to a gene: 5.

The CDR3 region is CASSLETIYEQYF. In DNA form, the CDR3 reads TGCGCCAGCAGCTTGGAGACTATCTACGAGCAGTACTTC. This chain connects TRBV5-1 to TRBJ2-7; TRBD2 might be the D (5 bases). CDR3 length: 13 amino acids. V shed 0 bases and J shed 3 bases, with 7 bases lying between them. The germline V gene has CDR1 SGHRS and CDR2 YFSETQ.

This CDR3 reads CTSSPIFFNEQFF. CDR3 sequence (DNA): TGTACCAGCAGCCCAATATTTTTCAATGAGCAGTTCTTC. V is TRBV7-2 and J is TRBJ2-1; D is ambiguous. Germline V gene data show CDR1 as SGHTA and CDR2 as FQGNSA. Trimming took off 5 bases at V and 6 bases at J, with 11 bases between the two ends. The CDR3 runs 13 residues.

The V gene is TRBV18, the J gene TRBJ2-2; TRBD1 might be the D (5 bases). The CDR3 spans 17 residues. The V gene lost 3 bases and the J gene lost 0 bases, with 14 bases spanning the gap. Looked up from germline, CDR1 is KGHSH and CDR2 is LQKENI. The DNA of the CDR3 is TGTGCCAGCTCACCTAGAGAACAGGCCTCGAACACCGGGGAGCTGTTTTTT. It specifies CASSPREQASNTGELFF.

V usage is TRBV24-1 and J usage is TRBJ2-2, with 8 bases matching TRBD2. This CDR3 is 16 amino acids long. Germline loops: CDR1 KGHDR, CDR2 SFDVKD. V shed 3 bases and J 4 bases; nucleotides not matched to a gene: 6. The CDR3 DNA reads TGTGCCACCAGTGATACCAGCGGGAGCCGCACCGGGGAGCTGTTTTTT. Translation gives CATSDTSGSRTGELFF.

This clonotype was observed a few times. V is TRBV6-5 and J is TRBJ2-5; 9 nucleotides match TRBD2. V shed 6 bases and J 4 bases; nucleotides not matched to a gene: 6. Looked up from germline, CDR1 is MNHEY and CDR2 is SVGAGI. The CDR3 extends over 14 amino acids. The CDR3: CASRPTSGPETQYF. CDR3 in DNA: TGTGCCAGCAGACCTACTAGCGGGCCAGAGACCCAGTACTTC.

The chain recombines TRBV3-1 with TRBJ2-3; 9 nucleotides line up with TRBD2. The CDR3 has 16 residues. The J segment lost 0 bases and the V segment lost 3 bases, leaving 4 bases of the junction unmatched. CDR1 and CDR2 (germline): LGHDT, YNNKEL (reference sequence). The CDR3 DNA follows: TGTGCCAGCAGCCACTGGGCGGGAGGGAGCACAGATACGCAGTATTTT. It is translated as CASSHWAGGSTDTQYF.

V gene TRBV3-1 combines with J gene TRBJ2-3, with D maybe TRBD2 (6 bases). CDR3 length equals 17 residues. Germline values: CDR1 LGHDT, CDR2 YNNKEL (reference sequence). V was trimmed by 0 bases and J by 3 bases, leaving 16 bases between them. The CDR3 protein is CASSQDRWDWRTDTQYF. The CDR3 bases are TGTGCCAGCAGCCAAGACCGTTGGGACTGGAGAACAGATACGCAGTATTTT.

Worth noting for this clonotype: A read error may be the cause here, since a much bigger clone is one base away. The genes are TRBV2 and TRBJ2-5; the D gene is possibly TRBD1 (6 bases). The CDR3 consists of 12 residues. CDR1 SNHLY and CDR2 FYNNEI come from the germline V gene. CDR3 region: CAGSQGKETQYF. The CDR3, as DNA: TGTGCCGGCAGCCAGGGGAAAGAGACCCAGTACTTC.

The CDR3 coding sequence is TGTGCCAGCAGTTCAGGACAGGGGGCGGGCTACGAGCAGTACTTC. It encodes CASSSGQGAGYEQYF. V gene TRBV6-5 combines with J gene TRBJ2-7, with 11 positions matching TRBD1. The J segment lost 3 bases and the V segment lost 4 bases, leaving 5 bases of the junction unmatched. The CDR3 runs to 15 residues. Germline V gene sequence: CDR1 MNHEY, CDR2 SVGAGI.

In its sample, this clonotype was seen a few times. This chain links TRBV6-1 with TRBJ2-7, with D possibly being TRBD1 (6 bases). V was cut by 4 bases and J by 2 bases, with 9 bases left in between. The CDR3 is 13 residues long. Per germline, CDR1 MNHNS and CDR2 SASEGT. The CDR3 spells CASSGTVAYEQYF. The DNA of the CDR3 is TGTGCCAGCAGTGGGACAGTAGCCTACGAGCAGTACTTC.

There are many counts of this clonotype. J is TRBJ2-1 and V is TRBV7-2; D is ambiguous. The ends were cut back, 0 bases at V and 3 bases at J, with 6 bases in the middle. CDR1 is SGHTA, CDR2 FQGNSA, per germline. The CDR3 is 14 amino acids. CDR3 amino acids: CASSLAWSYNEQFF. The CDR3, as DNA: TGTGCCAGCAGCTTAGCGTGGAGCTACAATGAGCAGTTCTTC.

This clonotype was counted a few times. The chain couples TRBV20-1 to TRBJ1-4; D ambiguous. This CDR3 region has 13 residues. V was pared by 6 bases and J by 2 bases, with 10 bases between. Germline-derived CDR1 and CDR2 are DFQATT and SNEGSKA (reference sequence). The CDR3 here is CSAGGNTNEKLFF. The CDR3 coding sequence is TGCAGTGCGGGAGGGAACACTAATGAAAAACTGTTTTTT.